A single sample gave rise to the 19 T cell receptor beta chains below, sequenced in a study of beta chain features in type 1 diabetes. These receptors have no identified antigens. The study's findings and limits: Among patients with Type 1 diabetes, TCRB CDR3s were moderately but significantly shorter in every one of the four CD4+ subsets.

Investigators reverse transcribed all isolated RNA, so they sequenced expressed TCRB transcripts. The assay was immunoSEQ multiplex PCR, and TCRdb's table has in-frame clones only and misses some. The sample has 240,000 or so clones, approximately 13% seen once. Sequencing used naive CD4+ T cells from blood. The receptor set was obtained from a young man with type 1 diabetes.

V gene TRBV5-1 combines with J gene TRBJ2-3, with D possibly TRBD2 on 5 matching bases. Trimming took off 1 base at V and 3 bases at J, with 9 bases between the two ends. The germline gives CDR1 SGHRS, CDR2 YFSETQ. The CDR3 is 14 amino acids. The CDR3: CASSLNEGTDTQYF. CDR3 sequence (DNA): TGCGCCAGCAGCTTGAATGAGGGAACAGATACGCAGTATTTT. The full variable domain, completed using reference TRBV5-1 and TRBJ2-3, is KAGVTQTPRYLIKTRGQQVTLSCSPISGHRSVSWYQQTPGQGLQFLFEYFSETQRNKGNFPGRFSGRQFSNSRSEMNVSTLELGDSALYLCASSLNEGTDTQYFGPGTRLTVL.

This clone showed up just a few times. The chain couples TRBV30 to TRBJ2-7, with 8 bases matching TRBD1. CDR3 size: 13 residues. Germline V gene data show CDR1 as GTSNPN and CDR2 as SVGIG (reference sequence). Losses at the gene ends were 2 bases for V and 6 bases for J; bases not matched to a gene: 6. Here the CDR3 DNA reads TGTGCCTGGAGTCTAGGGACAGGACTCGAGCAGTACTTC. Translated: CAWSLGTGLEQYF.

This clone showed up just a few times. The chain combines TRBV28 with TRBJ2-7; 7 bases are a match to TRBD2. Germline trimming cut 5 bases from V and 1 base from J; bases unmatched to any gene: 2. Germline V gene lookup returns CDR1 MDHEN and CDR2 SYDVKM. The CDR3 has 13 amino acids. The CDR3, as DNA: TGTGCCAGCAGTGCGGGGGTGTCCTACGAGCAGTACTTC. The encoded protein is CASSAGVSYEQYF. The full variable domain, in which reference TRBV28 and TRBJ2-7 provide the parts outside the CDR3, is DVKVTQSSRYLVKRTGEKVFLECVQDMDHENMFWYRQDPGLGLRLIYFSYDVKMKEKGDIPEGYSVSREKKERFSLILESASTNQTSMYLCASSAGVSYEQYFGPGTRLTVT.

The chain links TRBV5-1 to TRBJ2-3; D is unclear. CDR3 length equals 13 residues. Germline CDR1 is SGHRS and CDR2 is YFSETQ. Trimming removed 3 bases at V and 0 bases at J, with 5 bases between. CDR3 sequence reads: CASSSVSTDTQYF. CDR3 bases: TGCGCCAGCAGCTCTGTTAGCACAGATACGCAGTATTTT.

The rearrangement links TRBV6-6 to TRBJ1-2, with 7 bases aligning to TRBD1. The germline V gene has CDR1 MNHNY and CDR2 SVGAGI (reference sequence). This CDR3 is 14 amino acids long. The ends lost 2 bases at V and 0 bases at J; junction bases unmatched: 0. This chain's CDR3 is CASSYGQANYGYTF. The DNA for the CDR3 is TGTGCCAGCAGTTACGGACAGGCTAACTATGGCTACACCTTC.

This sequence joins TRBV9 and TRBJ2-2; D is unresolved. The CDR3 has 13 amino acids. In germline, CDR1 is SGDLS, CDR2 YYNGEE. Trimming took off 0 bases at V and 8 bases at J, with 8 bases between the two ends. The CDR3 region is CASSVVVRGELFF. CDR3 bases: TGTGCCAGCAGCGTAGTTGTGCGGGGGGAGCTGTTTTTT.

V usage is TRBV18 and J usage is TRBJ2-6, with TRBD1 identical over 12 bases. The CDR3 length is 18 residues. Per the germline V gene, CDR1 is KGHSH and CDR2 is LQKENI. With 0 bases clipped from V and 4 bases from J, the junction kept 4 bases outside the gene matches. CDR3 protein: CASSPPGQGATGANVLTF. CDR3 bases: TGTGCCAGCTCACCACCGGGACAGGGGGCGACCGGGGCCAACGTCCTGACTTTC.

This clone was detected a few times. The V call is TRBV29-1, the J call TRBJ1-1, with 9 bases lining up with TRBD1. This CDR3 contains 15 residues. Germline V lookup: CDR1 SQVTM, CDR2 ANQGSEA. The junction had 8 bases not matched to a gene; V was cut back by 1 base and J by 5 bases. In DNA form, the CDR3 reads TGCAGCGTTGAAGTCGCTTACAGGGGGCGGACTGAAGCTTTCTTT. Translating gives CSVEVAYRGRTEAFF.

The chain combines TRBV2 with TRBJ2-2; D is unclear. Trimming removed 3 bases at V and 8 bases at J, with 7 bases between. CDR3 length equals 12 residues. Germline values: CDR1 SNHLY, CDR2 FYNNEI. This CDR3 reads CASSENGGELFF. CDR3 sequence (DNA): TGTGCCAGCAGTGAGAACGGGGGGGAGCTGTTTTTT.

The genes are TRBV6-6 and TRBJ1-2; D gene uncertain. The CDR3 contains 13 residues. The germline gives CDR1 MNHNY, CDR2 SVGAGI (reference sequence). V was pared by 2 bases and J by 2 bases, with 6 bases between. The CDR3 loop is CASSYGQNYGYTF. CDR3 DNA: TGTGCCAGCAGTTACGGGCAGAACTATGGCTACACCTTC.

CDR3 region: CASSHLGDSQLYGYTF. The CDR3 region has the DNA TGTGCCAGCAGCCACCTCGGGGACAGTCAACTTTATGGCTACACCTTC. J is TRBJ1-2 and V is TRBV7-2, with 7 bases aligning to TRBD1. Germline values: CDR1 SGHTA, CDR2 FQGNSA. V lost 5 bases to trimming and J lost 5 bases; unmatched junction nucleotides: 14. CDR3 length equals 16 residues. Drawing the rest from reference TRBV7-2 and TRBJ1-2, the complete variable domain is GAGVSQSPSNKVTEKGKDVELRCDPISGHTALYWYRQSLGQGLEFLIYFQGNSAPDKSGLPSDRFSAERTGGSVSTLTIQRTQQEDSAVYLCASSHLGDSQLYGYTFGSGTRLTVV.

This clone was detected a few times. The genes are TRBV30 and TRBJ1-1; 7 nucleotides line up with TRBD1. CDR3 size: 15 residues. After removal of 3 bases from V and 1 base from J, the junction contained 8 bases not matched to a gene. Germline V CDR1 and CDR2: GTSNPN, SVGIG (reference sequence). CDR3 amino acids: CAWSALDRRNTEAFF. DNA of the CDR3: TGTGCCTGGAGCGCCCTGGACAGGAGGAACACTGAAGCTTTCTTT.

In this sample, this clone turned up a few times. The V and J genes are TRBV6-5 and TRBJ1-2; D call uncertain. CDR3 length: 14 residues. Trimming left V 0 bases short and J 2 bases short, with 7 bases between. Germline CDR1 is MNHEY and CDR2 is SVGAGI. CDR3 DNA sequence: TGTGCCAGCAGTTACTCTCGTAGCAACTATGGCTACACCTTC. Amino acid sequence: CASSYSRSNYGYTF.

V and J are TRBV30 and TRBJ2-6, with D perhaps matching TRBD1 (5 bases). The CDR3 has 15 amino acids. V was trimmed by 3 bases and J by 0 bases, leaving 9 bases between them. Germline V gene sequence: CDR1 GTSNPN, CDR2 SVGIG (reference sequence). CDR3 sequence: CAWSAGPSGANVLTF. The CDR3 DNA follows: TGTGCCTGGAGCGCAGGGCCCTCTGGGGCCAACGTCCTGACTTTC.

The rearrangement joins TRBV21-1 to TRBJ1-1. TRBV21-1 is given as a pseudogene. There are 14 residues in the CDR3. The CDR3 bases are TGTGCCAGCAGCAAAGGGAGGGAGTACACTGAAGCTTTCTTT. Amino acid sequence: CASSKGREYTEAFF.

The rearrangement joins TRBV11-3 to TRBJ2-5; TRBD2 might be the D (5 bases). Germline V gene data show CDR1 as SGHNT and CDR2 as YENEEA. Trimming removed 0 bases from V and 9 bases from J, with 14 bases in between. The CDR3 covers 14 residues. CDR3 sequence: CASSLDRLIGAQYF. CDR3 bases: TGTGCCAGCAGCTTAGATCGACTAATAGGAGCCCAGTACTTC.

The chain uses TRBV7-2 and TRBJ2-5; 7 nucleotides line up with TRBD1. The germline gives CDR1 SGHTA, CDR2 FQGNSA. The ends lost 5 bases at V and 5 bases at J; junction bases unmatched: 11. This CDR3 region has 15 residues. CDR3 in amino acids: CASSIWDSKGETQYF. CDR3 DNA: TGTGCCAGCAGCATATGGGACAGTAAGGGGGAGACCCAGTACTTC.

The CDR3 is CASSIGQSYQPQHF. For the CDR3, the DNA is TGTGCCAGTAGTATAGGACAGAGCTATCAGCCCCAGCATTTT. The chain uses TRBV19 and TRBJ1-5, with D tentatively TRBD1 (5 bases). The CDR3 covers 14 residues. V was shortened by 1 base and J by 5 bases, with 9 bases between the two germline ends. Germline assignment: CDR1 LNHDA and CDR2 SQIVND (reference sequence).

The gene calls are TRBV4-1 and TRBJ2-1; TRBD2 matches 13 bases. The CDR3 covers 20 residues. Trimming removed 0 bases from V and 4 bases from J; junction bases left unmatched: 12. The germline V gene has CDR1 MGHRA and CDR2 YSYEKL. The DNA for the CDR3 is TGCGCCAGCAGCCAAGAACACCACCCTGGGACTAGCGGGACATACAATGAGCAGTTCTTC. Its translation is CASSQEHHPGTSGTYNEQFF.